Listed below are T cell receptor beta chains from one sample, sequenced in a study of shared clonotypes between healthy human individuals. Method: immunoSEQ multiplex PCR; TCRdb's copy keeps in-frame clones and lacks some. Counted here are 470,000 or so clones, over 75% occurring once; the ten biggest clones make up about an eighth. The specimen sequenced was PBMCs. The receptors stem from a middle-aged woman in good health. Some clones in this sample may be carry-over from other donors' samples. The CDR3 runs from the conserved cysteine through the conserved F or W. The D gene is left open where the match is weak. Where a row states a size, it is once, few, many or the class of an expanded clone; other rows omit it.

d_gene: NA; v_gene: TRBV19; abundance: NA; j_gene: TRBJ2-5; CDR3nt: TGTGCCAGTAGTGCGGAGTACCAAGAGACCCAGTACTTC; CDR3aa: CASSAEYQETQYF
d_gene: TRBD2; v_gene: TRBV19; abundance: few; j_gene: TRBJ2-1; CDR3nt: TGTGCCAGTACCCTTAGGGGGGGACTAGGCAATGAGCAGTTCTTC; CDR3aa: CASTLRGGLGNEQFF
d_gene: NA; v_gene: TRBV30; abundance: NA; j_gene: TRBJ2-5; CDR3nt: TGTGCCTGGAGTGGAAGGAGGGGGGGACAAGAGACCCAGTACTTC; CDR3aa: CAWSGRRGGQETQYF
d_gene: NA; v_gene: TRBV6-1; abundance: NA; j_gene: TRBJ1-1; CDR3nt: TGTGCCAGCGGACGCGAGAGGAACACTGAAGCTTTCTTT; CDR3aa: CASGRERNTEAFF
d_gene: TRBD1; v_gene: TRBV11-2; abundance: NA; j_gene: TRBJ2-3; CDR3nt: TGTGCCAGCAGCTTAGGACAGGGAACAGATACGCAGTATTTT; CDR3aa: CASSLGQGTDTQYF
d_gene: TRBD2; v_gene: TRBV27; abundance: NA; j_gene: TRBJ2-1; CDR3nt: TGTGCCAGCAGTTTATCCGCTAGCGGGGCCCTGCAGTTCTTC; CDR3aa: CASSLSASGALQFF
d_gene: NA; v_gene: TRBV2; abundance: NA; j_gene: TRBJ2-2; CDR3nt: TGTGCCAGCAGCCCCGAAATCACCGGGGAGCTGTTTTTT; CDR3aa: CASSPEITGELFF
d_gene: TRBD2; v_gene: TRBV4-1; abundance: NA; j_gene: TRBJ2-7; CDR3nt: TGCGCCAGCAGCCAAGACAGGCCTAGCGGGAGTCGGGAGCAGTACTTC; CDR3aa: CASSQDRPSGSREQYF
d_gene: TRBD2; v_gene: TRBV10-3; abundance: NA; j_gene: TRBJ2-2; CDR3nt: TGTGCCATCAGTGAACCTAGCGGGAGATCGAACACCGGGGAGCTGTTTTTT; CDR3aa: CAISEPSGRSNTGELFF
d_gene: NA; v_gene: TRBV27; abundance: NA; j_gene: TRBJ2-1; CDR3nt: TGTGCCAGCAGTCCTGCCCTAGCTGTTTACTACAATGAGCAGTTCTTC; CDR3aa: CASSPALAVYYNEQFF
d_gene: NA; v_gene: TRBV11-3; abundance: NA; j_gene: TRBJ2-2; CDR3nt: TGTGCCAGCAGCTTTGAGGGGGTCACCGGGGAGCTGTTTTTT; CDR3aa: CASSFEGVTGELFF
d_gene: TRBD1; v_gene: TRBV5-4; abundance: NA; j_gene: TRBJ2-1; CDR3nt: TGTGCCAGCAGCTCGCTTGGACAGGCCTCCTACAATGAGCAGTTCTTC; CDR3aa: CASSSLGQASYNEQFF
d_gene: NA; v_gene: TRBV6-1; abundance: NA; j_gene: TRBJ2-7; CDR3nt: TGTGCCAGCAGGCCGGGACACCCCTACGAGCAGTACTTC; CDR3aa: CASRPGHPYEQYF
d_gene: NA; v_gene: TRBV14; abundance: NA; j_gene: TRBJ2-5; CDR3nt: TGTGCCAGCAGCAGAGCATTGGTCTTTTGGGAGACCCAGTACTTC; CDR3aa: CASSRALVFWETQYF
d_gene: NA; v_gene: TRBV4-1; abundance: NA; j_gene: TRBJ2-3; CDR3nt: TGCGCCAGCAGCCAAGGGGGTCTAGTGGCAGATACGCAGTATTTT; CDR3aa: CASSQGGLVADTQYF
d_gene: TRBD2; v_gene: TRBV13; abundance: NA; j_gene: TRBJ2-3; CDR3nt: TGTGCCAGCAGCTCACTAGCGGGAGGACCTTACACAGATACGCAGTATTTT; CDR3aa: CASSSLAGGPYTDTQYF
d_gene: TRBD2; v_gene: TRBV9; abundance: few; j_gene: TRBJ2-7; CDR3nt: TGTGCCAGCAGCGCGACTAGCGAGAGCTCCTACGAGCAGTACTTC; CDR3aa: CASSATSESSYEQYF
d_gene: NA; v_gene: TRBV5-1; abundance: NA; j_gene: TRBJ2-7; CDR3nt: TGCGCCAGCAGCCAGGGTCGTTCCTACGAGCAGTACTTC; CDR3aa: CASSQGRSYEQYF
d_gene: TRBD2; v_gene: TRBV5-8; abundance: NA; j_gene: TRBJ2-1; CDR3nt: TGTGCCAGCAGCTTGGCCGGGACTAGCGGGTCCTACAATGAGCAGTTCTTC; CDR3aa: CASSLAGTSGSYNEQFF
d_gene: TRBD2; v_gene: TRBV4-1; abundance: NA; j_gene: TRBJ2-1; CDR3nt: TGCGCCAGCAGCCCCCGGGGTAGCGGGAGTGCGAATGAGCAGTTCTTC; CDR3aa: CASSPRGSGSANEQFF
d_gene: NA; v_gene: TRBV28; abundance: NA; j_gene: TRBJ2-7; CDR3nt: TGTGCCAGCAGTTCTCCGTGGGGTAGCGGAAGCTCCTACGAGCAGTACTTC; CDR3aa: CASSSPWGSGSSYEQYF
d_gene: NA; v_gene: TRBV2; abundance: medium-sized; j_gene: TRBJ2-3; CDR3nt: TGTGCCAGCAGAGGCGTTTTCGAGTCAGATACGCAGTATTTT; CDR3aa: CASRGVFESDTQYF
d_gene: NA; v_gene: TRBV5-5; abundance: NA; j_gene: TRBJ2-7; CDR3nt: TGTGCCAGCAGCTTGCCCCAGGGTGTCGAGGAGCAGTACTTC; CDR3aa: CASSLPQGVEEQYF
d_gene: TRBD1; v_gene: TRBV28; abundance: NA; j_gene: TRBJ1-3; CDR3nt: TGTGCCACCTCTGGACAGGGGTTAAGCTCTGGAAACACCATATATTTT; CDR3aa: CATSGQGLSSGNTIYF
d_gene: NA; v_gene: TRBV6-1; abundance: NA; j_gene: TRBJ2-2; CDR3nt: TGTGCCAGCAGTGCCGGGACCGGGGAGCTGTTTTTT; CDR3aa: CASSAGTGELFF